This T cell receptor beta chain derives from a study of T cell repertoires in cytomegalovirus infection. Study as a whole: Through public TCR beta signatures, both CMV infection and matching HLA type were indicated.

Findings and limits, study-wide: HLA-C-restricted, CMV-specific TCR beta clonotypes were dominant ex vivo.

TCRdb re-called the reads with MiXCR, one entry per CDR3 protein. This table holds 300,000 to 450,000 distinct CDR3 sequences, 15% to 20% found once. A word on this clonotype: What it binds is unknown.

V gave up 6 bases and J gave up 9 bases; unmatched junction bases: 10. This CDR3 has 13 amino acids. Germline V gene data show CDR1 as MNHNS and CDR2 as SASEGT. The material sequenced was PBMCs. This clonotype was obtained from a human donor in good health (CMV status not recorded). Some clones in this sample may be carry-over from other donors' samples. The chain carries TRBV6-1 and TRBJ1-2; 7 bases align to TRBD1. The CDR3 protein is CASSLQGGPSYTF. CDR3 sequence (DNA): TGTGCCAGCAGCCTACAAGGGGGCCCTAGCTACACCTTC.